This entry describes one T cell receptor beta chain. Its antigen is currently unknown. This specimen belongs to a study of shared clonotypes between healthy human individuals. Between the trimmed V and J ends, which lost 3 bases and 4 bases, there was a span of 15 bases. Germline V gene data show CDR1 as MDHEN and CDR2 as SYDVKM. This CDR3 contains 15 residues. Study conclusions and caveats: Although depth was large, rarefaction showed that sequencing of the sorted subsets was incomplete.

HIV-negative, healthy adults without recent acute infections or vaccinations were the donors. Naive CD4+ cells were CD45RA-selected; the remaining cells were memory. Investigators spread the genomic DNA of each subset evenly over several immunoSEQ plates. Sequencing was performed with immunoSEQ multiplex PCR; in TCRdb, only in-frame clones are kept and a portion is missing. The top ten clones hold 0.37% of a sample with over 2 million clones, under 95% of them seen once. The V and J genes are TRBV28 and TRBJ2-5, with D perhaps given as TRBD1 or TRBD2 (6 bases each). The receptor was isolated from a young man in good health. Some clones in this sample may be carry-over from other donors' samples. Source material: naive CD4+ T cells from PBMCs. The subset: CD45RA+ positively selected. CDR3 in DNA: TGTGCCAGCAGTTTTCCCCTGCCGGGGGCAGAGACCCAGTACTTC. Translating gives CASSFPLPGAETQYF.